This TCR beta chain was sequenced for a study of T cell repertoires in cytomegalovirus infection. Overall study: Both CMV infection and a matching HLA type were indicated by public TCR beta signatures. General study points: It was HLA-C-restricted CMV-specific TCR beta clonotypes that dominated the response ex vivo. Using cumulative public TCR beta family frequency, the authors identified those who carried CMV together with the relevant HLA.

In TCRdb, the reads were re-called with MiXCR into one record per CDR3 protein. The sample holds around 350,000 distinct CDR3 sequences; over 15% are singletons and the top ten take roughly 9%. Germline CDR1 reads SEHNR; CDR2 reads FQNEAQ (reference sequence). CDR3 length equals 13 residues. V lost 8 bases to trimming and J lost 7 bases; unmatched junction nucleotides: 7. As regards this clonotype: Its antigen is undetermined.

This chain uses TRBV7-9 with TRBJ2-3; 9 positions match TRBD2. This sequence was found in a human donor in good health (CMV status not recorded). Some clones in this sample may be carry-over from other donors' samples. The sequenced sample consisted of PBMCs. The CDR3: CASEGLAGNTQYF. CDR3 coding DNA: TGTGCCAGCGAAGGGCTAGCGGGGAATACGCAGTATTTT.